These 30 T cell receptor beta chains originate from one sample sequenced in a study of early T cells in non-severe SARS-CoV-2 infection. TCRdb called the 5' RACE reads again in MiXCR, with one record for every CDR3 protein. In the table there are tens of thousands of distinct CDR3 sequences, roughly 13% of which are singletons. What was sequenced was whole blood. The receptors shown here come from an adult who was a healthcare worker with PCR-confirmed SARS-CoV-2 infection or an uninfected control (not recorded which).

This clonotype has ten or more counts. The genes are TRBV5-4 and TRBJ2-5; a possible D gene is TRBD1 (5 bases). Trimming took off 2 bases at V and 5 bases at J, with 10 bases between the two ends. This CDR3 contains 13 residues. CDR1 SGHNT and CDR2 YYREEE come from the germline V gene (reference sequence). In DNA, the CDR3 is TGTGCCAGCAGCTTCGAAGGGGCCGAGACCCAGTACTTC. It encodes CASSFEGAETQYF.

J is TRBJ2-3 and V is TRBV7-8, with D possibly TRBD1 on 7 matching bases. Deletions cut 1 base from V and 14 bases from J, with 16 bases between. There are 13 residues in the CDR3. Germline CDR1 SGHVS, CDR2 FQNEAQ. The CDR3 is CASSLEEGARAYF. As DNA, the CDR3 is TGTGCCAGCAGCTTAGAGGAGGGGGCGCGGGCGTATTTT.

There are a few counts of this clonotype. The V and J genes are TRBV20-1 and TRBJ1-4; D unresolved. The CDR3 is 13 residues long. The V and J ends lost 3 bases and 7 bases respectively, with 12 bases between them. Germline V gene sequence: CDR1 DFQATT, CDR2 SNEGSKA (reference sequence). DNA of the CDR3: TGCAGTGCTAGGAGAGGTCTCGGTGAAAAACTGTTTTTT. Translation: CSARRGLGEKLFF.

This clonotype was recorded at least ten times. This chain links TRBV20-1 with TRBJ1-2; a possible D gene is TRBD1 (5 bases). The germline CDR1 and CDR2 sequences are DFQATT and SNEGSKA (reference sequence). There are 14 residues in the CDR3. Trimming shortened V by 1 base and J by 6 bases, and 15 bases separated the two germline ends. In DNA, the CDR3 is TGCAGTGCTAGAGGCACCTCGCGGGACGATGGCTACACCTTC. Its translation is CSARGTSRDDGYTF.

In its sample, this clonotype is medium-sized. V gene TRBV12-3 or TRBV12-4 combines with J gene TRBJ1-2; 7 nucleotides line up with TRBD1. V trimming: 3 bases; J trimming: 3 bases; junction bases outside the gene matches: 13. The CDR3 loop spans 17 amino acids. The CDR3 reads CASSFYNLTGRDYGYTF. The CDR3 nucleotides are TGTGCCAGCAGTTTTTATAATTTGACAGGGAGGGACTATGGCTACACCTTC.

This CDR3 reads CAWSRFGEGQETQYF. The DNA of the CDR3 is TGTGCCTGGAGTAGGTTCGGGGAAGGCCAAGAGACCCAGTACTTC. This chain joins TRBV30 and TRBJ2-5, with D perhaps TRBD2 (5 bases). V was shortened by 2 bases and J by 1 base, with 14 bases between the two germline ends. This CDR3 comprises 15 residues. The V gene's germline CDR1 is GTSNPN and CDR2 SVGIG (reference sequence). Filled out from reference TRBV30 and TRBJ2-5, the complete variable domain reads SQTIHQWPATLVQPVGSPLSLECTVEGTSNPNLYWYRQAAGRGLQLLFYSVGIGQISSEVPQNLSASRPQDRQFILSSKKLLLSDSGFYLCAWSRFGEGQETQYFGPGTRLLVL.

This clonotype was counted at least ten times. The V gene is TRBV10-2, the J gene TRBJ2-5; TRBD1 matches at 11 bases. Germline values: CDR1 WSHSY, CDR2 SAAADI. The V gene end was trimmed by 7 bases and the J gene end by 8 bases; junction bases not matched to a gene: 18. This CDR3 has 17 amino acids. In DNA form, the CDR3 reads TGCGCCAGCAAAGACAGCACCGGGACAGGGGGAGAAGGTACCCAGTACTTC. It codes for CASKDSTGTGGEGTQYF.

In its sample, this clonotype was seen once. Given a much more abundant clone one base away, this may be a read error. This CDR3 reads CACSSGQGYLSYTF. For the CDR3, the DNA is TGTGCCTGCAGCTCGGGACAGGGTTATTTGAGCTACACCTTC. The genes are TRBV2 and TRBJ1-2; 9 bases fit TRBD1. The CDR3 sequence is 14 residues long. From germline, CDR1 is SNHLY and CDR2 FYNNEI.

This clonotype was detected only a few times. With a much larger clone just one base away, this may be a read error. The chain combines TRBV29-1 with TRBJ2-7, with a tentative D call TRBD1 (5 bases). The CDR3 has 13 residues. V shed 4 bases and J shed 3 bases, with 13 bases lying between them. Germline V gene lookup returns CDR1 SQVTM and CDR2 ANQGSEA. The CDR3 DNA reads as TGCAGCGTTGGAGCGCAGGGCATCTACGAGCAGTACTTC. This encodes CSVGAQGIYEQYF.

The chain couples TRBV12-3 or TRBV12-4 to TRBJ2-5, with D tentatively TRBD1 (6 bases). The CDR3 has 15 residues. Trimming took 5 bases from V and 4 from J, leaving 17 bases between them. As DNA, the CDR3 is TGTGCCAGCAGTGCCCGCCGGGAAGGGGGAGAGACCCAGTACTTC. The encoded protein is CASSARREGGETQYF.

This clonotype was recorded at least ten times. The CDR3 coding sequence is TGTGCCATCAGGGGGACGCAGTCAGATACGCAGTATTTT. It is translated as CAIRGTQSDTQYF. The J gene is TRBJ2-3, the V gene TRBV10-3, with D tentatively TRBD1 or TRBD2 (5 bases each). With 6 bases removed from V and 4 bases from J, the gap between germline ends came to 11 bases. The germline V gene has CDR1 ENHRY and CDR2 SYGVKD. The CDR3 has 13 amino acids.

This clonotype has at least ten counts. The V and J genes are TRBV5-1 and TRBJ2-7; the D gene is possibly TRBD1 (5 bases). The CDR3 runs 14 residues. Germline V gene sequence: CDR1 SGHRS, CDR2 YFSETQ. V shed 5 bases and J shed 7 bases, with 19 bases lying between them. CDR3: CASSSGTGAGEQYF. In nucleotides, the CDR3 is TGCGCCAGCAGTTCTGGTACTGGGGCTGGGGAGCAGTACTTC.

V gene TRBV29-1 combines with J gene TRBJ1-1; D unresolved. The CDR3 covers 11 residues. In germline, CDR1 is SQVTM, CDR2 ANQGSEA. V lost 0 bases to trimming and J lost 11 bases, with 10 bases between them. DNA for the CDR3: TGCAGCGTTGAAGAGGAAGTGGGCGCTTTCTTT. This sequence encodes CSVEEEVGAFF.

A few counts support this clonotype. This chain uses TRBV2 with TRBJ1-5, with D perhaps TRBD1 (5 bases). Trimming shortened V by 1 base and J by 7 bases, and 11 bases separated the two germline ends. The CDR3 runs to 14 residues. From germline, CDR1 is SNHLY and CDR2 FYNNEI. Here the CDR3 DNA reads TGTGCCAGCAGTGAAGTCCAGGGAGGACAGCCCCAGCATTTT. Protein product: CASSEVQGGQPQHF.

This clonotype was recorded a few times. V gene TRBV6-2 or TRBV6-3 combines with J gene TRBJ1-5; D might be TRBD1 (6 bases). Trimming took off 8 bases at V and 4 bases at J, with 12 bases between the two ends. This CDR3 spans 13 amino acids. The germline V gene has CDR1 MNHEY and CDR2 SVGEGT. CDR3 DNA: TGTGCCAGCGCCCCCGGGACAAATCAGCCCCAGCATTTT. Translation gives CASAPGTNQPQHF.

This clonotype has only a few counts. This sequence joins TRBV19 and TRBJ2-1; TRBD2 matches 13 bases. Germline trimming cut 7 bases from V and 8 bases from J; bases unmatched to any gene: 8. CDR3 size: 15 residues. Germline V CDR1 and CDR2: LNHDA, SQIVND (reference sequence). The CDR3, as DNA: TGTGCCAGTACCCTACTAGCGGGGGGGCCTGATGAGCAGTTCTTC. It specifies CASTLLAGGPDEQFF.

The chain employs TRBV29-1 and TRBJ1-3, with D uncertain. Germline V lookup: CDR1 SQVTM, CDR2 ANQGSEA. There are 13 residues in the CDR3. The ends were cut back, 3 bases at V and 0 bases at J, with 6 bases in the middle. The CDR3 coding sequence is TGCAGCGTTGAGGGTACCTCTGGAAACACCATATATTTT. The encoded protein is CSVEGTSGNTIYF.

This clonotype was counted at least ten times. The J gene is TRBJ2-1, the V gene TRBV27, with a tentative D call TRBD2 (5 bases). The CDR3 contains 11 residues. Germline V gene sequence: CDR1 MNHEY, CDR2 SMNVEV (reference sequence). Deletions cut 4 bases from V and 7 bases from J, with 5 bases between. CDR3 region: CASSSGNEQFF. CDR3 bases: TGTGCCAGCAGTTCGGGGAATGAGCAGTTCTTC.

The sample holds many counts of this clonotype. The chain combines TRBV6-2 or TRBV6-3 with TRBJ1-6; D not certain. The V gene lost 6 bases and the J gene lost 0 bases, with 6 bases spanning the gap. Looked up from germline, CDR1 is MNHEY and CDR2 is SVGEGT. This CDR3 has 14 amino acids. CDR3 in amino acids: CASRENSYNSPLHF. DNA for the CDR3: TGTGCCAGCAGGGAAAACTCCTATAATTCACCCCTCCACTTT.

This clonotype was counted at least ten times. This chain uses TRBV4-2 with TRBJ1-1; D possibly corresponds to TRBD1 (6 bases). The CDR3 totals 16 residues. The V end lost 4 bases, the J end lost 1 base, and 16 bases lay between the germline ends. Germline V gene data show CDR1 as LGHNA and CDR2 as YNFKEQ. The CDR3 DNA is TGTGCCAGCAGCCCATTCCGCAGGGGCAAGAACACTGAAGCTTTCTTT. Translation: CASSPFRRGKNTEAFF.

This clonotype has more than one count but fewer than ten. The CDR3 nucleotides are TGTGCCAGCAGTGCCCAGGGAACGGGCGGCTACACCTTC. Translated, it gives CASSAQGTGGYTF. The chain couples TRBV6-4 to TRBJ1-2, with D possibly TRBD1 on 5 matching bases. Trimming pared 4 bases from V and 8 bases from J, leaving 14 bases between. Germline V CDR1 and CDR2: MRHNA, SNTAGT. The CDR3 is 13 residues long.

This clonotype was picked up many times. This chain joins TRBV9 and TRBJ2-1; D possibly matches TRBD1 or TRBD2 (5 bases each). V gave up 6 bases and J gave up 9 bases, with 16 bases separating them. Germline CDR1 is SGDLS and CDR2 is YYNGEE. There are 13 residues in the CDR3. CDR3 sequence: CASIPPAGSEQFF. The DNA for the CDR3 is TGTGCCAGCATACCCCCGGCAGGGAGTGAGCAGTTCTTC.

This clonotype was observed many times. The J gene is TRBJ2-7, the V gene TRBV4-3; TRBD2 aligns across 9 bases. From germline, CDR1 is LGHNA and CDR2 YSLEER. The CDR3 extends over 15 amino acids. J was trimmed by 5 bases and V by 1 base; bases with no gene match: 6. This CDR3 is CASSQGGGGANEQYF. As DNA, the CDR3 is TGCGCCAGCAGCCAAGGCGGCGGGGGGGCGAACGAGCAGTACTTC.

This clonotype was seen many times. The V call is TRBV5-1, the J call TRBJ2-1; D is unresolved. This CDR3 spans 15 amino acids. CDR1 and CDR2 from the germline V gene are SGHRS and YFSETQ. The V end lost 7 bases, the J end lost 7 bases, and 21 bases lay between the germline ends. CDR3: CASGLGSWVANEQFF. As DNA, the CDR3 is TGCGCCAGCGGATTGGGCAGTTGGGTTGCGAATGAGCAGTTCTTC.

The rearrangement uses TRBV9 and TRBJ2-7, with a weak D call TRBD2 (5 bases). The germline V gene has CDR1 SGDLS and CDR2 YYNGEE. With 4 bases removed from V and 0 bases from J, the gap between germline ends came to 14 bases. The CDR3 consists of 15 residues. The CDR3 region has the DNA TGTGCCAGCAGCCCCGGCGGACTCCGCTCCTACGAGCAGTACTTC. This codes for CASSPGGLRSYEQYF.

This clonotype was seen a few times. V and J are TRBV30 and TRBJ1-2; D not certain. The CDR3 contains 9 residues. Deletions cut 5 bases from V and 5 bases from J, with 3 bases between. Germline-derived CDR1 and CDR2 are GTSNPN and SVGIG (reference sequence). CDR3 residues: CAWDYGYTF. The CDR3 nucleotides are TGTGCCTGGGATTATGGCTACACCTTC.

Ten or more counts support this clonotype. The chain recombines TRBV11-2 with TRBJ1-5; 9 nucleotides match TRBD1. Germline V gene data show CDR1 as SGHAT and CDR2 as FQNNGV. The CDR3 extends over 17 amino acids. J was trimmed by 2 bases and V by 6 bases; bases with no gene match: 11. This chain's CDR3 is CASSLTGGLGGNQPQHF. CDR3 in DNA: TGTGCCAGCAGTCTAACAGGGGGCCTCGGGGGCAATCAGCCCCAGCATTTT.

The V and J genes are TRBV5-1 and TRBJ2-7; TRBD1 is a possible D gene (6 bases). The CDR3 extends over 13 amino acids. Trimming shortened V by 0 bases and J by 6 bases, and 10 bases separated the two germline ends. Germline V gene data show CDR1 as SGHRS and CDR2 as YFSETQ. The CDR3 protein is CASSLVWGREQYF. The CDR3 nucleotides read TGCGCCAGCAGCTTGGTATGGGGGCGCGAGCAGTACTTC.

V and J are TRBV4-1 and TRBJ2-3; D possibly uses TRBD1 or TRBD2 (5 bases each). Germline CDR1 reads MGHRA; CDR2 reads YSYEKL. The CDR3 has 14 residues. The V end was cut by 4 bases, the J end by 6 bases, with 14 bases between. The CDR3 nucleotides are TGCGCCAGCAGCCCGGACTGGGGCGTGGATACGCAGTATTTT. Translated: CASSPDWGVDTQYF.

This clonotype was recorded at least ten times. The CDR3 protein is CASSYAPGGNTIYF. CDR3 coding DNA: TGTGCCAGCAGTTACGCGCCGGGGGGAAACACCATATATTTT. The genes are TRBV6-6 and TRBJ1-3, with no clear D. CDR1 and CDR2 from the germline V gene are MNHNY and SVGAGI (reference sequence). The CDR3 covers 14 residues. Trimming stripped 2 bases from V and 4 bases from J, with 9 bases between.